One TCR beta chain is described in this entry. Its target is unknown. This entry is derived from a study of T cell responses to AZD1222 COVID-19 vaccine. Germline V gene sequence: CDR1 MNHGY, CDR2 SAAAGT. Deletions cut 8 bases from V and 0 bases from J, with 11 bases between. The length of the CDR3 is 14 residues. Using immunoSEQ multiplex PCR, the repertoire was profiled, and TCRdb retains in-frame clones only, with some absent. The profile shows 150,000 to 200,000 clones, around 94% of them singletons. Study-level findings and limits: Following two doses of AZD1222, Spike-specific TCR breadth and depth rose. Close to half of all spike-specific TCRs reportedly target regions of the variants that are unmutated. Donors, mostly white British, included more females; clonal diversity was possibly underestimated. None of the repertoires were sampled until the peak T cell response had passed.

The V call is TRBV6-8, the J call TRBJ1-5; no reliable D call. The sequence was obtained from an adult in good health. Sequenced material: peripheral blood, taken on day 0 of AZD1222 vaccination. The CDR3 sequence: CASSKQSSNQPQHF. In DNA form, the CDR3 reads TGTGCCAGCTCGAAACAGAGTAGCAATCAGCCCCAGCATTTT.